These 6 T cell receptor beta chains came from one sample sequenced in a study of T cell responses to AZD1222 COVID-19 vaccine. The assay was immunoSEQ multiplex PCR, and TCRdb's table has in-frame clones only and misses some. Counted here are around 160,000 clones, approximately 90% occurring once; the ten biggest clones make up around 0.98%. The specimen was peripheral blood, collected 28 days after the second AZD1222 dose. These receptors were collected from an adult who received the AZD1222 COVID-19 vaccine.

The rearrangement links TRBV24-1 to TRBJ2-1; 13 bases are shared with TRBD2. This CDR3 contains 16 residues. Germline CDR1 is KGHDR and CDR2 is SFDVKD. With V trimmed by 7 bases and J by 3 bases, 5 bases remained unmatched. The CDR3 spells CATRVTSGGIYNEQFF. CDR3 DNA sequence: TGTGCCACCAGGGTGACTAGCGGGGGGATCTACAATGAGCAGTTCTTC.

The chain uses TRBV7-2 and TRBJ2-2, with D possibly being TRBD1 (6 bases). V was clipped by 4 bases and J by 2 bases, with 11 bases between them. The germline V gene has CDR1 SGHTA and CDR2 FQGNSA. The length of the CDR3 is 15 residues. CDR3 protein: CASSSSGTNTGELFF. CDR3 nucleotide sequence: TGTGCCAGCAGCTCCTCCGGGACAAACACCGGGGAGCTGTTTTTT. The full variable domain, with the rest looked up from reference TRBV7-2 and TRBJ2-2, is GAGVSQSPSNKVTEKGKDVELRCDPISGHTALYWYRQSLGQGLEFLIYFQGNSAPDKSGLPSDRFSAERTGGSVSTLTIQRTQQEDSAVYLCASSSSGTNTGELFFGEGSRLTVL.

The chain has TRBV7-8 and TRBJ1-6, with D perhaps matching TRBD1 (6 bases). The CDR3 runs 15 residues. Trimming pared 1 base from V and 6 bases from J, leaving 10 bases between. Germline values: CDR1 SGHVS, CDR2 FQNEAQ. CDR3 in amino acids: CASSLGTGINSPLHF. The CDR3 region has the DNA TGTGCCAGCAGCTTAGGAACAGGGATTAATTCACCCCTCCACTTT.

CDR3 DNA sequence: TGTGCCAGCAGCCCAGGGGACGTCTCTAGCACAGATACGCAGTATTTT. Encoded protein: CASSPGDVSSTDTQYF. The chain combines TRBV3-1 (or the pseudogene TRBV3-2) with TRBJ2-3; D is perhaps TRBD1 (6 bases). The germline CDR1 and CDR2 sequences are LGHDT and YNNKEL (reference sequence). The CDR3 has 16 residues. Trimming pared 4 bases from V and 0 bases from J, leaving 14 bases between.

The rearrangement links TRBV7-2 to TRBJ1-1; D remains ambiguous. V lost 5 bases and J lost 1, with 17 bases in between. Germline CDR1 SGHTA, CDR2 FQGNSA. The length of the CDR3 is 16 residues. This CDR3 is CASSRRESFWNTEAFF. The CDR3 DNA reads TGTGCCAGCAGCCGCCGGGAGAGTTTTTGGAACACTGAAGCTTTCTTT.

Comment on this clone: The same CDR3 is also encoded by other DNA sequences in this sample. The CDR3 DNA follows: TGTGCCAGCAGCCCACCCGACAGGGATGGCTACACCTTC. Residues: CASSPPDRDGYTF. The chain has TRBV3-1 (or the pseudogene TRBV3-2) and TRBJ1-2, with TRBD1 matching 7 bases. This CDR3 comprises 13 residues. V dropped 4 bases and J dropped 6; count of bases not matched to a gene: 5. Germline V gene sequence: CDR1 LGHDT, CDR2 YNNKEL (reference sequence).